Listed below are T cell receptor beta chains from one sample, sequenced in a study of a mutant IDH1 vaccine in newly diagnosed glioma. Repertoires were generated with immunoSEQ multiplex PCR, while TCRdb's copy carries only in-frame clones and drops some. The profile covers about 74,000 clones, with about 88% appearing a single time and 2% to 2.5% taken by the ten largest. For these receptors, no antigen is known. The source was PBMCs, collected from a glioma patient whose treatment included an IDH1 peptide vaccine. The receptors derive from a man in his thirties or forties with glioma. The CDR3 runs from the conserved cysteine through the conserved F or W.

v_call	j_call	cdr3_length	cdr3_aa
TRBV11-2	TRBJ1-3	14	CASSPWRAGNTIYF
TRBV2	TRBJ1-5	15	CASRGTGLTDQPQHF
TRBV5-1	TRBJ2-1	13	CASRTSGHNEQFF
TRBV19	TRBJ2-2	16	CASSIGALAMTGELFF
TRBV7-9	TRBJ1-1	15	CASSPRGSPNTEAFF
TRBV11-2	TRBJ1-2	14	CASSLTGFLYGYTF
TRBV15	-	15	CATSRDMQASYEQYF
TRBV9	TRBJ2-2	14	CASSDQRGVGELFF
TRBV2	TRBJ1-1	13	CASRTDRAGEAFF
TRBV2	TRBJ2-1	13	CASSLLKVDEQFF
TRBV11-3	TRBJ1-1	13	CASMLRVNTEAFF
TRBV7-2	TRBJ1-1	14	CASSFSPVGTEAFF
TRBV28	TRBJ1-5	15	CASSQRDREIQPQHF
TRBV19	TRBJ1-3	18	CASSTSSGRLSSGNTIYF
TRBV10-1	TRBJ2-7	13	CASRDSLAYEQYF
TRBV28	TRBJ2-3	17	CASSLSWDRAYTDTQYF
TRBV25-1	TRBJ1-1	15	CASSELRTGNTEAFF
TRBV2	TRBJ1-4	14	CASSVYGGGEKLFF
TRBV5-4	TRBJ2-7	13	CASSRDFSYEQYF
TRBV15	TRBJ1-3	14	CATKEGTSGNTIYF
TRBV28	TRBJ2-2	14	CASIGAGGTGELFF
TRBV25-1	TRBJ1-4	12	CASLGDLEKLFF
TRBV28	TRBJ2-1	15	CASSLRGAGRNEQFF
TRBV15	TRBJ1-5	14	CATSRDLSNQPQHF
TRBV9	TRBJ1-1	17	CASSRGQGVPMNTEAFF
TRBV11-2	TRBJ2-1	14	CASSLTRTYNEQFF
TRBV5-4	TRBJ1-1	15	CASSFAPSLNTEAFF
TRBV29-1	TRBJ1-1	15	CSASRQNALPTEAFF